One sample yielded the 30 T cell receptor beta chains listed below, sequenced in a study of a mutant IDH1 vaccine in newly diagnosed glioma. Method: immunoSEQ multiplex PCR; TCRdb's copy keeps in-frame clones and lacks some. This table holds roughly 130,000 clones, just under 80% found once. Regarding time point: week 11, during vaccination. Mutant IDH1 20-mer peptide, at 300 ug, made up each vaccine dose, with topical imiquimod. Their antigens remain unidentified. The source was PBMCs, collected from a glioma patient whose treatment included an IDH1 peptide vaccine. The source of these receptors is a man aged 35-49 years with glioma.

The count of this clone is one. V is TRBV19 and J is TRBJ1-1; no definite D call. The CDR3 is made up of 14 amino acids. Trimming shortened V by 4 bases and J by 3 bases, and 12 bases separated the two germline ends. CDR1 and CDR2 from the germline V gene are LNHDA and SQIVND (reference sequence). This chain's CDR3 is CASSKFLVDTEAFF. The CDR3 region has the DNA TGTGCCAGTAGTAAGTTTTTGGTGGACACTGAAGCTTTCTTT.

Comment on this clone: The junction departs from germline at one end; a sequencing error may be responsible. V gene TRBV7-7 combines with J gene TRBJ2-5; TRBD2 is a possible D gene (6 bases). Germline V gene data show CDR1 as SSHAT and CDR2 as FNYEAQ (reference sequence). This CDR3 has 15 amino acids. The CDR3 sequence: CASSPRSAGQETQYF. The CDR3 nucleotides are TGTGCTAGCAGCCCGCGGTCCGCGGGACAAGAGACCCAGTACTTC. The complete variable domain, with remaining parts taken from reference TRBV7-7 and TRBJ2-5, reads GAGVSQSPRYKVTKRGQDVTLRCDPISSHATLYWYQQALGQGPEFLTYFNYEAQPDKSGLPSDRFSAERPEGSISTLTIQRTEQRDSAMYRCASSPRSAGQETQYFGPGTRLLVL.

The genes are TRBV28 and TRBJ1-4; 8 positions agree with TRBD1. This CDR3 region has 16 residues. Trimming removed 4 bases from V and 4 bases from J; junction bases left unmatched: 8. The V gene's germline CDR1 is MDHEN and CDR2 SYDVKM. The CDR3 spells CASSSLQGDGNEKLFF. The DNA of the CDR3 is TGTGCCAGCAGTTCCTTACAGGGGGACGGTAATGAAAAACTGTTTTTT.

Here the CDR3 reads CASSPLTTGNQPQHF. DNA for the CDR3: TGTGCCAGCAGTCCGCTCACTACCGGCAATCAGCCCCAGCATTTT. This chain joins TRBV6-5 and TRBJ1-5; no clear D. Trimming removed 5 bases from V and 2 bases from J, with 13 bases in between. This CDR3 contains 15 residues. The germline CDR1 and CDR2 sequences are MNHEY and SVGAGI.

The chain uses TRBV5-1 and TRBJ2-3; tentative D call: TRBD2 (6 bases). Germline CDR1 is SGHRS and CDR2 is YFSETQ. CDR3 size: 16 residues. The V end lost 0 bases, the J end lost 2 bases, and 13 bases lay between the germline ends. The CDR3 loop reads CASSLVGGVNTDTQYF. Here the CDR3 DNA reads TGCGCCAGCAGCTTGGTGGGCGGGGTAAACACAGATACGCAGTATTTT.

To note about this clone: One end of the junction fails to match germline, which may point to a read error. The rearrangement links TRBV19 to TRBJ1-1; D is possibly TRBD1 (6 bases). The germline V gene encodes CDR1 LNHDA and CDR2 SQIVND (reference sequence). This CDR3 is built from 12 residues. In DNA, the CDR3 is TGTGCCAGTAGTATTCAGGGGACTGGAGCTTTCTTT. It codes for CASSIQGTGAFF. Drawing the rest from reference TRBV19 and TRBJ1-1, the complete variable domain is DGGITQSPKYLFRKEGQNVTLSCEQNLNHDAMYWYRQDPGQGLRLIYYSQIVNDFQKGDIAEGYSVSREKKESFPLTVTSAQKNPTAFYLCASSIQGTGAFFGQGTRLTVV.

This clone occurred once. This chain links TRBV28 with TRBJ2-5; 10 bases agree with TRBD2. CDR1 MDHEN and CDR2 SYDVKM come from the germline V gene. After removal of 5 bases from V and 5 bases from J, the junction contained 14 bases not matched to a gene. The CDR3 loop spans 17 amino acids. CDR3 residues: CASSRNLLAGRGETQYF. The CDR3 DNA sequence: TGTGCCAGCAGTCGCAACCTACTAGCGGGACGAGGGGAGACCCAGTACTTC.

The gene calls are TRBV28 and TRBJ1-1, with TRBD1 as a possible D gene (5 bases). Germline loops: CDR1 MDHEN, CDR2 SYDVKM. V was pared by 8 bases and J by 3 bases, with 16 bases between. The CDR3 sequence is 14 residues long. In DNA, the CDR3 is TGTGCCAGCCGCACCCCCGGGGGATACACTGAAGCTTTCTTT. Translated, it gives CASRTPGGYTEAFF.

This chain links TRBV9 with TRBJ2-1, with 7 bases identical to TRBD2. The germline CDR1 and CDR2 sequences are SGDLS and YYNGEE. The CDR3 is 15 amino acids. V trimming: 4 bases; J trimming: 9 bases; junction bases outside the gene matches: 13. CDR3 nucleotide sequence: TGTGCCAGCAGCTTCCTTAGCAGGGAGGGAGGTGAGCAGTTCTTC. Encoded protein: CASSFLSREGGEQFF. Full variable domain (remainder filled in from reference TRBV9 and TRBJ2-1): DSGVTQTPKHLITATGQRVTLRCSPRSGDLSVYWYQQSLDQGLQFLIQYYNGEERAKGNILERFSAQQFPDLHSELNLSSLELGDSALYFCASSFLSREGGEQFFGPGTRLTVL.

CDR3 protein: CASSETFQETQYF. The CDR3 nucleotides are TGTGCCAGTAGTGAGACTTTTCAAGAGACCCAGTACTTC. This chain joins TRBV19 and TRBJ2-5; D call uncertain. CDR3 length: 13 amino acids. Per the germline V gene, CDR1 is LNHDA and CDR2 is SQIVND (reference sequence). The V end was cut by 5 bases, the J end by 2 bases, with 9 bases between.

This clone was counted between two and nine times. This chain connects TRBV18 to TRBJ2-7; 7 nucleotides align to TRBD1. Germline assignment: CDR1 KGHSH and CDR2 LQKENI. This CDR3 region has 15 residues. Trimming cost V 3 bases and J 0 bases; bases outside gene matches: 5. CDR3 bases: TGTGCCAGCTCACCCCAGGGACAGAGCTCCTACGAGCAGTACTTC. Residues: CASSPQGQSSYEQYF.

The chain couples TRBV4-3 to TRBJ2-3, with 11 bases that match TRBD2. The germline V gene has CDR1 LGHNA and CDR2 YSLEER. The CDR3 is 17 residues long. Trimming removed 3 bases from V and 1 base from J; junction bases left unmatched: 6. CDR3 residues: CASSHQLAGVRTDTQYF. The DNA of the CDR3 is TGCGCCAGCAGCCACCAACTAGCGGGAGTTCGCACAGATACGCAGTATTTT.

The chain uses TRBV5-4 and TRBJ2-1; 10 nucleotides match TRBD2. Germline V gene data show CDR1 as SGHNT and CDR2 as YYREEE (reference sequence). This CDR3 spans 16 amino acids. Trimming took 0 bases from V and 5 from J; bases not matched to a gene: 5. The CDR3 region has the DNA TGTGCCAGCAGCTTGGCCGAGCGGGGGGGAAACAATGAGCAGTTCTTC. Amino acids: CASSLAERGGNNEQFF. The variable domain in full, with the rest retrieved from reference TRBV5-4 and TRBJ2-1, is ETGVTQSPTHLIKTRGQQVTLRCSSQSGHNTVSWYQQALGQGPQFIFQYYREEENGRGNFPPRFSGLQFPNYSSELNVNALELDDSALYLCASSLAERGGNNEQFFGPGTRLTVL.

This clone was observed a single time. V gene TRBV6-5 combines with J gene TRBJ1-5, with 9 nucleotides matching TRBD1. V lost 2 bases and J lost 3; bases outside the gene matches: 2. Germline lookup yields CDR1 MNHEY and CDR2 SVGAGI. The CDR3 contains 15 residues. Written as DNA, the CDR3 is TGTGCCAGCAGTTACGGGACAGGGCTCAATCAGCCCCAGCATTTT. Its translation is CASSYGTGLNQPQHF.

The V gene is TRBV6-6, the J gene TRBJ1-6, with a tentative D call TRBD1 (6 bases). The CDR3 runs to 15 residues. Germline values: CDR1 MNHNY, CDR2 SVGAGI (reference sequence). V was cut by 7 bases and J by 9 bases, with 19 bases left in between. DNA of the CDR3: TGTGCCAGCACCGAACAGGGTTTAGTAGGTTCACCCCTCCACTTT. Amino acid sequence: CASTEQGLVGSPLHF.

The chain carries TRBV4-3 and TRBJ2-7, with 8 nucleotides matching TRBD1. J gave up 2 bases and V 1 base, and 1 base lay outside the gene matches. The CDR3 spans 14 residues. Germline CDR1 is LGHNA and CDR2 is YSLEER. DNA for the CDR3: TGCGCCAGCAGCCAAGCGACAGGGGCCTACGAGCAGTACTTC. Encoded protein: CASSQATGAYEQYF.

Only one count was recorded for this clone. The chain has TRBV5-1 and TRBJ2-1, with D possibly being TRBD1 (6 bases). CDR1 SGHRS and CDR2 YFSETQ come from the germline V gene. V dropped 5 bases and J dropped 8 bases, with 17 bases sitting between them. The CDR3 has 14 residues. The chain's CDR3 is CASSVGGNRDEQFF. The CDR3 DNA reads TGCGCCAGCAGTGTAGGGGGTAACCGGGATGAGCAGTTCTTC. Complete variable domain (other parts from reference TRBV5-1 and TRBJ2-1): KAGVTQTPRYLIKTRGQQVTLSCSPISGHRSVSWYQQTPGQGLQFLFEYFSETQRNKGNFPGRFSGRQFSNSRSEMNVSTLELGDSALYLCASSVGGNRDEQFFGPGTRLTVL.

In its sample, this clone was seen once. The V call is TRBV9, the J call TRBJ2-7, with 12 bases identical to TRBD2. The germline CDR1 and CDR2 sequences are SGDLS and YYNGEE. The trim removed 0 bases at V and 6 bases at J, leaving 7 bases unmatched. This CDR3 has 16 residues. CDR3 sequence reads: CASSVGASGRAGEQYF. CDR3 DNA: TGTGCCAGCAGCGTAGGAGCTAGCGGGAGGGCCGGCGAGCAGTACTTC.

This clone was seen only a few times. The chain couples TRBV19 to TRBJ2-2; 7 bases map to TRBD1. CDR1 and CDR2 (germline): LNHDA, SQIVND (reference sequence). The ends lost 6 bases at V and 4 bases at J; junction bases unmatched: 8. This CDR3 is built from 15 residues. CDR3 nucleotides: TGTGCCAGTAGGACTACAGGGGTATCCACCGGGGAGCTGTTTTTT. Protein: CASRTTGVSTGELFF.

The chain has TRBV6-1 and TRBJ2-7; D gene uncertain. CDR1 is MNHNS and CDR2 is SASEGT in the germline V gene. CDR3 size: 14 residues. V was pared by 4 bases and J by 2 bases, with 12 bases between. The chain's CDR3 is CASSVYSQAYEQYF. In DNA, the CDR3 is TGTGCCAGCAGTGTGTACAGTCAAGCCTACGAGCAGTACTTC.

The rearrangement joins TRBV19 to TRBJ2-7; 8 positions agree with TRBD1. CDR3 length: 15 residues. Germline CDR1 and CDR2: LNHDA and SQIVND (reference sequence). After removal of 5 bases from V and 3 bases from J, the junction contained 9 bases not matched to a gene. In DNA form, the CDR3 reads TGTGCCAGTAGTGCGGAGGACAGGGCCCTCTACGAGCAGTACTTC. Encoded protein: CASSAEDRALYEQYF.

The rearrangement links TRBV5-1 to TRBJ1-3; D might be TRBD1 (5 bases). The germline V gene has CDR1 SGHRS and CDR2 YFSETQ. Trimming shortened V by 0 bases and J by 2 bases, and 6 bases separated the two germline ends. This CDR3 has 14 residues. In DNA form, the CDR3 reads TGCGCCAGCAGCTTGGGACAGACTGGAAACACCATATATTTT. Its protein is CASSLGQTGNTIYF. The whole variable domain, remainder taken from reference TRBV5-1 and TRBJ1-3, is KAGVTQTPRYLIKTRGQQVTLSCSPISGHRSVSWYQQTPGQGLQFLFEYFSETQRNKGNFPGRFSGRQFSNSRSEMNVSTLELGDSALYLCASSLGQTGNTIYFGEGSWLTVV.

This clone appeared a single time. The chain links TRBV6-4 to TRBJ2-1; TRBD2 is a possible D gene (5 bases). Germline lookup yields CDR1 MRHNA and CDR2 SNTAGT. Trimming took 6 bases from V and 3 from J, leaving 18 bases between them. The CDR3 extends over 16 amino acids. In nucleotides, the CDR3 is TGTGCCAGCAGGGCCCCTAGCTTCCCCGACTACAATGAGCAGTTCTTC. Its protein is CASRAPSFPDYNEQFF.

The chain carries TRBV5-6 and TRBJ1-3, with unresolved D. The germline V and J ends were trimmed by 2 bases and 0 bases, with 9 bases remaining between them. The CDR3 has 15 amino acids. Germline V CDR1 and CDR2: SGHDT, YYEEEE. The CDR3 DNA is TGTGCCAGCAGCTTCGGACCCGGCTCTGGAAACACCATATATTTT. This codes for CASSFGPGSGNTIYF.

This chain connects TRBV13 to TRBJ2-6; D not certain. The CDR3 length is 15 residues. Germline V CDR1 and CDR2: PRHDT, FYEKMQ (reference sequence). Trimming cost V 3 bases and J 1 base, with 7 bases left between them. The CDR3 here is CASSFRASGANVLTF. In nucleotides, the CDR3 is TGTGCCAGCAGCTTTCGGGCTTCTGGGGCCAACGTCCTGACTTTC.

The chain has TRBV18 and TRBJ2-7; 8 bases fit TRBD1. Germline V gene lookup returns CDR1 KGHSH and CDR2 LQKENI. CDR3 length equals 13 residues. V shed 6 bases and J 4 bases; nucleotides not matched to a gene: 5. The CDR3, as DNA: TGTGCCAGCTCCCATGACAGGGGATACGAGCAGTACTTC. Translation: CASSHDRGYEQYF.

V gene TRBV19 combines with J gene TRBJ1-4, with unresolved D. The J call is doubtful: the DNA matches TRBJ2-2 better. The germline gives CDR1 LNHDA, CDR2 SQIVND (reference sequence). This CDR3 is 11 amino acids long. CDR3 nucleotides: TGTGCCAGTACGGCCTTCGGGGAGCTGTTTTTT. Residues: CASTAFGELFF.

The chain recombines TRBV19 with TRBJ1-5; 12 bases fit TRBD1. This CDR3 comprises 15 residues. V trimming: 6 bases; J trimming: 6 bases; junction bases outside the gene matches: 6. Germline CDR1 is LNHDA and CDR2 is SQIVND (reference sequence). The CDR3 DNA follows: TGTGCCAGTAGCCAGGGACAGGGGGCCGCTCAGCCCCAGCATTTT. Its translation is CASSQGQGAAQPQHF.

The DNA for the CDR3 is TGTGCCAGCAGTTTATCGACGGGGGCGGCTAACTATGGCTACACCTTC. Encoded protein: CASSLSTGAANYGYTF. The chain has TRBV27 and TRBJ1-2; D perhaps matches TRBD1 (6 bases). The CDR3 spans 16 residues. V dropped 0 bases and J dropped 0 bases, with 11 bases sitting between them. CDR1 is MNHEY and CDR2 is SMNVEV in the germline V gene (reference sequence).

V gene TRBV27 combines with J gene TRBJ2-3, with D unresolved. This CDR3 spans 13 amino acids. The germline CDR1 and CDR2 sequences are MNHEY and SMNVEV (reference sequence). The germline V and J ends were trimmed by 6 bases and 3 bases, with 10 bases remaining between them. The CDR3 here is CASSLVGTDTQYF. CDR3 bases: TGTGCCAGCAGCCTCGTCGGAACAGATACGCAGTATTTT.